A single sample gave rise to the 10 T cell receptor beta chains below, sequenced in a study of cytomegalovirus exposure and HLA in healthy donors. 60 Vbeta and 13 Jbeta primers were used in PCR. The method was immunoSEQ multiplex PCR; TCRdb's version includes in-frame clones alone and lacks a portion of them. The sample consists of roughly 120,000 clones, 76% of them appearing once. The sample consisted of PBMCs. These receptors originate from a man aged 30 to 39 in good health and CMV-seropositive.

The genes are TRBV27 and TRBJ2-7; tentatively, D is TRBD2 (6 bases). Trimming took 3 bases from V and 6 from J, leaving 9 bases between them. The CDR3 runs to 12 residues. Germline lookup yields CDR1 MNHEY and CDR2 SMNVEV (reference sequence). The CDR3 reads CASSFGGSEQYF. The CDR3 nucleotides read TGTGCCAGCAGTTTCGGGGGTTCCGAGCAGTACTTC.

The CDR3 is CASSLWQARAQNNEQFF. CDR3 in DNA: TGTGCCAGCAGTTTATGGCAGGCGCGGGCCCAAAACAATGAGCAGTTCTTC. The chain combines TRBV28 with TRBJ2-1; TRBD2 might be the D (5 bases). Trimming removed 0 bases at V and 5 bases at J, with 17 bases between. The CDR3 covers 17 residues. Germline V gives CDR1 MDHEN, CDR2 SYDVKM.

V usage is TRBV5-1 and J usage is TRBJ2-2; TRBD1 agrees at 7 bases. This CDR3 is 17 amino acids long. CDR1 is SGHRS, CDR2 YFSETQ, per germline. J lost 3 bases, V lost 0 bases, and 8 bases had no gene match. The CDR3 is CASSLALRGQDTGELFF. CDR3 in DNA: TGCGCCAGCAGCTTGGCTTTGAGGGGGCAGGACACCGGGGAGCTGTTTTTT.

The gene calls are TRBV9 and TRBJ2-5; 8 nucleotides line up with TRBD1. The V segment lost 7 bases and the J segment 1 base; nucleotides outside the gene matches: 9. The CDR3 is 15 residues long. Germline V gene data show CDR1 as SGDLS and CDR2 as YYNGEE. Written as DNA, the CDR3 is TGTGCCAGCGCCAGGACAGGGACCTTCCAAGAGACCCAGTACTTC. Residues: CASARTGTFQETQYF.

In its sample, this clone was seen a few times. For the CDR3, the DNA is TGTGCCAGCAGCTTAGCGGTACTAGCGGGGGGTTCCTACGAGCAGTACTTC. Its translation is CASSLAVLAGGSYEQYF. The V call is TRBV11-2, the J call TRBJ2-7; 12 bases agree with TRBD2. The length of the CDR3 is 17 residues. Unmatched junction bases numbered 5, after V lost 1 base and J lost 1 base. The V gene's germline CDR1 is SGHAT and CDR2 FQNNGV. The whole variable domain, remainder taken from reference TRBV11-2 and TRBJ2-7, is EAGVAQSPRYKIIEKRQSVAFWCNPISGHATLYWYQQILGQGPKLLIQFQNNGVVDDSQLPKDRFSAERLKGVDSTLKIQPAKLEDSAVYLCASSLAVLAGGSYEQYFGPGTRLTVT.

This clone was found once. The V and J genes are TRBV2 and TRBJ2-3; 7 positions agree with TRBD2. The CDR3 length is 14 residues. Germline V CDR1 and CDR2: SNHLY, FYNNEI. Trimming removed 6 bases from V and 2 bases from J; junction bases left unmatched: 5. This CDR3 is CASRAGYNTDTQYF. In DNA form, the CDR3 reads TGTGCCAGCAGAGCGGGGTACAACACAGATACGCAGTATTTT. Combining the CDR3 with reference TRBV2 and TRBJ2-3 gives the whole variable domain EPEVTQTPSHQVTQMGQEVILRCVPISNHLYFYWYRQILGQKVEFLVSFYNNEISEKSEIFDDQFSVERPDGSNFTLKIRSTKLEDSAMYFCASRAGYNTDTQYFGPGTRLTVL.

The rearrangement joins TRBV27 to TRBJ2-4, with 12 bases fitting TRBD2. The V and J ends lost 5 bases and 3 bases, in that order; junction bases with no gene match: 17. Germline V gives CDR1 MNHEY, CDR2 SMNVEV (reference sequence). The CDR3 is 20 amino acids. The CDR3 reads CASSLRPPSGGAFGKNIQYF. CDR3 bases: TGTGCCAGCAGTCTAAGACCTCCTAGCGGGGGGGCGTTCGGCAAAAACATTCAGTACTTC.

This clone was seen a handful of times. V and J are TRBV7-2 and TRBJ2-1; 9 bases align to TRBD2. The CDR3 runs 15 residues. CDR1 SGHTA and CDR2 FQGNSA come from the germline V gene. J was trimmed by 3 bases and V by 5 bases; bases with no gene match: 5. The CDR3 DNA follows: TGTGCCAGCAGCCCGGGTAGCGGGGGCTACAATGAGCAGTTCTTC. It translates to CASSPGSGGYNEQFF. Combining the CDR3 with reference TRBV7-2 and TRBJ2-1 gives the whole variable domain GAGVSQSPSNKVTEKGKDVELRCDPISGHTALYWYRQSLGQGLEFLIYFQGNSAPDKSGLPSDRFSAERTGGSVSTLTIQRTQQEDSAVYLCASSPGSGGYNEQFFGPGTRLTVL.

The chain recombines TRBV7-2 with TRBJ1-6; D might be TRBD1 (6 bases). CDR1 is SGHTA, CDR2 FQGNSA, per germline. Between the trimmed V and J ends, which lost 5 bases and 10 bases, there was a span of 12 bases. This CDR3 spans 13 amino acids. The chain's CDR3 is CASSLPGESPLHF. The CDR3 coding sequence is TGTGCCAGCAGCCTACCAGGGGAGTCACCCCTCCACTTT.

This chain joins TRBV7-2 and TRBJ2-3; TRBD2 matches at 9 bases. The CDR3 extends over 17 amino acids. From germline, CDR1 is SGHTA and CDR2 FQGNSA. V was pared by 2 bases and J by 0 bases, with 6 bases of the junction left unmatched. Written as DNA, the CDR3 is TGTGCCAGCAGCTTAAGGCGGGGGGGCTCTAGCACAGATACGCAGTATTTT. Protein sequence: CASSLRRGGSSTDTQYF.